This TCR beta chain was profiled in a study of blood T cell repertoires in COVID-19. In the original analysis: Reference gene primers were amplified, and this amplification served to estimate nucleated cell counts. TCRdb's copy holds only in-frame clones and misses some; the assay was immunoSEQ multiplex PCR. The D gene and trimming were derived from the DNA, and the V and J assignments and clone size from that table. The sample includes 300,000 or so clones, approximately 87% seen only once; the top ten take less than 3.5%. One Seattle source followed patients from active infection through their disease course. The sequenced sample consisted of peripheral blood. The sequence was obtained from a woman in her 30s with COVID-19, enrolled during active disease.

CDR3 nucleotides: TGTGCCACCTTTACGGGGGGTTATGGCTACACCTTC. This translates into CATFTGGYGYTF. The chain has TRBV27 and TRBJ1-2, with a possible D match to TRBD1 (5 bases). Trimming stripped 10 bases from V and 5 bases from J, with 14 bases between. The CDR3 loop spans 12 amino acids. The germline V gene encodes CDR1 MNHEY and CDR2 SMNVEV (reference sequence).